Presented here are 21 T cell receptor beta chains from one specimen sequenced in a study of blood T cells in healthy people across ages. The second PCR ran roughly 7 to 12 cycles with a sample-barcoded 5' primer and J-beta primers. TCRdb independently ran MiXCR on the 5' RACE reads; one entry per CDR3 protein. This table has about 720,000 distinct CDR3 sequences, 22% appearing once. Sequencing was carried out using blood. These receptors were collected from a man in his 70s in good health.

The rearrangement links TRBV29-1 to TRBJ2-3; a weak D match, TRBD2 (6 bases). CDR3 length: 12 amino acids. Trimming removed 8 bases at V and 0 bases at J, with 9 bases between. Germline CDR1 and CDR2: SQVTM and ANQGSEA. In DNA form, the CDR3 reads TGCAGCATCCGGGAGAGCACAGATACGCAGTATTTT. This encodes CSIRESTDTQYF.

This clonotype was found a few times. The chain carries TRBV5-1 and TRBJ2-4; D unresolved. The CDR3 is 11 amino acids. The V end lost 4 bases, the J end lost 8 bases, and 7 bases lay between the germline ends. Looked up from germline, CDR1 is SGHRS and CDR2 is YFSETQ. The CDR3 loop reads CASSGEDIQYF. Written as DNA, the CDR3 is TGCGCCAGCAGCGGTGAGGACATTCAGTACTTC. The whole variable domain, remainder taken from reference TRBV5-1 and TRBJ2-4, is KAGVTQTPRYLIKTRGQQVTLSCSPISGHRSVSWYQQTPGQGLQFLFEYFSETQRNKGNFPGRFSGRQFSNSRSEMNVSTLELGDSALYLCASSGEDIQYFGAGTRLSVL.

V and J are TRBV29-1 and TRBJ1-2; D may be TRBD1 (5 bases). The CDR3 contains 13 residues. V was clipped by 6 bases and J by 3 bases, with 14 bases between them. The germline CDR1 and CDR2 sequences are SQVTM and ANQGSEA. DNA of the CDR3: TGCAGCGTCTGGGACGGAGGTCACTATGGCTACACCTTC. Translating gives CSVWDGGHYGYTF.

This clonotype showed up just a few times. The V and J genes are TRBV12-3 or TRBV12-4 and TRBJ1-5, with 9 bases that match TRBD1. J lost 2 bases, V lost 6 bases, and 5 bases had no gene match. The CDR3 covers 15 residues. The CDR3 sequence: CASRDRGRGNQPQHF. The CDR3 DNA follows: TGTGCCAGCAGGGACAGGGGACGTGGCAATCAGCCCCAGCATTTT.

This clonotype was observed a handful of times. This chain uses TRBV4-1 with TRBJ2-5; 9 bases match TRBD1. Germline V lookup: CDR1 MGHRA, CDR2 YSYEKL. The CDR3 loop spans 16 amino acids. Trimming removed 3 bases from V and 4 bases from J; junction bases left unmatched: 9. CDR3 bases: TGCGCCAGCAGCCAGGCCGGGACAGGGAGGAGAGAGACCCAGTACTTC. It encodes CASSQAGTGRRETQYF.

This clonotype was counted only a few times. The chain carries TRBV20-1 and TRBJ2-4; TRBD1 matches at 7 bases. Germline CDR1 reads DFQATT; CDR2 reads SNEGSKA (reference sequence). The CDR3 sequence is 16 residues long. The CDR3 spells CRAFRGGTVAKNIQYF. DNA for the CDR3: TGCAGAGCTTTTCGAGGGGGCACCGTTGCCAAAAACATTCAGTACTTC.

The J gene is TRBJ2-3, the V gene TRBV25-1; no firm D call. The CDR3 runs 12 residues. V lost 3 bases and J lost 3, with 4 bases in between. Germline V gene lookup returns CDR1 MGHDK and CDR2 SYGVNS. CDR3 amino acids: CASSEQTDTQYF. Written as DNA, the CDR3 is TGTGCCAGCAGTGAGCAGACAGATACGCAGTATTTT.

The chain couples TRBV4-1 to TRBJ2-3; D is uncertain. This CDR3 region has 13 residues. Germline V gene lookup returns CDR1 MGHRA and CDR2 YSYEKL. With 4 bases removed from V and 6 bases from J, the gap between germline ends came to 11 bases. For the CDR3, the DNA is TGCGCCAGCAGCCTCCCCTTTGAGGATACGCAGTATTTT. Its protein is CASSLPFEDTQYF.

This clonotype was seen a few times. The chain's CDR3 is CASRNQLTGTTEAFF. The CDR3 nucleotides read TGTGCCAGCAGGAATCAACTGACAGGGACGACTGAAGCTTTCTTT. V gene TRBV6-5 combines with J gene TRBJ1-1, with 7 bases that match TRBD1. This CDR3 spans 15 amino acids. The V gene end was trimmed by 6 bases and the J gene end by 5 bases; junction bases not matched to a gene: 12. Germline lookup yields CDR1 MNHEY and CDR2 SVGAGI.

This chain's CDR3 is CASSLGLAGRSGANVLTF. DNA for the CDR3: TGTGCCAGCAGCTTAGGTTTAGCCGGCCGCTCTGGGGCCAACGTCCTGACTTTC. This chain uses TRBV7-2 with TRBJ2-6, with no clear D. This CDR3 spans 18 amino acids. V lost 1 base, J lost 0 bases, and 13 bases lay in between. The germline gives CDR1 SGHTA, CDR2 FQGNSA.

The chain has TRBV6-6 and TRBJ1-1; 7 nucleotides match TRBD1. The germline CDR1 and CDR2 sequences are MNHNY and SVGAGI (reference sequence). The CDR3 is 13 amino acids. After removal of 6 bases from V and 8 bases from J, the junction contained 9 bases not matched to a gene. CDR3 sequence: CASSIGQEREAFF. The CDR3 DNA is TGTGCCAGCAGCATCGGACAGGAAAGAGAAGCTTTCTTT.

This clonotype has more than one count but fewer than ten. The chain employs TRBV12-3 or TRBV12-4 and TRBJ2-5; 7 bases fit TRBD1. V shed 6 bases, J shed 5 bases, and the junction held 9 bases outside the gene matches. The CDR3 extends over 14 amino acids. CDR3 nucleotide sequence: TGTGCCAGCAGCCCCTTACAGGGGTCCGAGACCCAGTACTTC. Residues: CASSPLQGSETQYF.

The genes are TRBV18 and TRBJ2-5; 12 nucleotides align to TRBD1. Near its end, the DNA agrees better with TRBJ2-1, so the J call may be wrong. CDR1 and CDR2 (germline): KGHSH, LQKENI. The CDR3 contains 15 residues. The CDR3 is CASSQPGQGAFEQFF. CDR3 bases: TGTGCCAGCTCCCAACCGGGACAGGGGGCTTTTGAACAGTTCTTC.

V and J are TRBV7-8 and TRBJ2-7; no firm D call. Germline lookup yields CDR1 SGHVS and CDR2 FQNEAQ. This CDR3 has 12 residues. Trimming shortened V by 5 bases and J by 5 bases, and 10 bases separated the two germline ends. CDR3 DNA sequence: TGTGCCAGCAGCCCGAGAGTTGACGAGCAGTACGTC. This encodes CASSPRVDEQYV.

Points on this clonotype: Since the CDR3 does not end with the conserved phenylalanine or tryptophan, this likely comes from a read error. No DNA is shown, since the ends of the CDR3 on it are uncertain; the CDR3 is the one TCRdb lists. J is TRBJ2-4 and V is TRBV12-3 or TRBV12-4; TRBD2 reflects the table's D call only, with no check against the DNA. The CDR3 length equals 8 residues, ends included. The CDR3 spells CASSQGLV.

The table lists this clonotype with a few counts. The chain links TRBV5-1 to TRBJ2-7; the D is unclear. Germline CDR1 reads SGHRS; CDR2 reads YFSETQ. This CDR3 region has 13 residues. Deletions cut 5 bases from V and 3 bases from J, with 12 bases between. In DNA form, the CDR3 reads TGCGCCAGCAGAATAGGGAAGGACTACGAGCAGTACTTC. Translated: CASRIGKDYEQYF.

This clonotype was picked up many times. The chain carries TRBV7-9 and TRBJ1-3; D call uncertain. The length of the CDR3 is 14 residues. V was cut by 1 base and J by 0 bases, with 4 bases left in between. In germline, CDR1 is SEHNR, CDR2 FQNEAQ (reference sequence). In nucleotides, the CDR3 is TGTGCCAGCAGCTTAGGGATCTCTGGAAACACCATATATTTT. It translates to CASSLGISGNTIYF.

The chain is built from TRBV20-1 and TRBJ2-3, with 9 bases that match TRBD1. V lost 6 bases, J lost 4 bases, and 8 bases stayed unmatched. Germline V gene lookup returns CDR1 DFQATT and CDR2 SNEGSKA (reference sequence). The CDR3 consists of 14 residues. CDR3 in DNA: TGCAGTGCCGAGGGGGACAGGGCCGCAGATACGCAGTATTTT. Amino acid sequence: CSAEGDRAADTQYF.

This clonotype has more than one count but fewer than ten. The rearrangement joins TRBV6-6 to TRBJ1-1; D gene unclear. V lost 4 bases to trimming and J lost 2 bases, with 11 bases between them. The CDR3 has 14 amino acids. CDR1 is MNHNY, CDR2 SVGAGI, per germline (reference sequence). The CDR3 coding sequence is TGTGCCAGCAGTTCCTTCGGGGTAAACACTGAAGCTTTCTTT. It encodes CASSSFGVNTEAFF.

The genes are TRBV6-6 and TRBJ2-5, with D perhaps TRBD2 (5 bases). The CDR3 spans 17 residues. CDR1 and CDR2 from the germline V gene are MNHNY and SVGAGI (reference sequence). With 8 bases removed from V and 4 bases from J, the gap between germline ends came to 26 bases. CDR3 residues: CASAGSIGRTAGETQYF. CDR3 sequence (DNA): TGTGCCAGCGCGGGTTCAATCGGGCGCACGGCGGGAGAGACCCAGTACTTC.

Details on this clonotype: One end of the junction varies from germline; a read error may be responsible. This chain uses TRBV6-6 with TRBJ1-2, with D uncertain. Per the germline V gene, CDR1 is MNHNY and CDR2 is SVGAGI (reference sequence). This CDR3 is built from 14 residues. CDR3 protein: CACSYSGSNYGYTF. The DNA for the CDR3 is TGTGCCTGCAGTTACTCGGGCAGTAACTATGGCTACACCTTC.